The rows below give T cell receptor beta chains drawn from one sample of a study of cytomegalovirus exposure and HLA in healthy donors. TCRdb's table, derived via immunoSEQ multiplex PCR, lists solely in-frame clones and lacks some. The table includes about 160,000 clones, approximately 88% detected once. The sample consisted of PBMCs. The origin of the receptors is a woman in her 30s in good health and CMV-seronegative. Each CDR3 is given with its conserved first and last residue. The D gene is left open where the match is weak. Size values are once, few and many counts, or a class for expanded clones, and some rows have none.

>TRBV14|TRBJ1-1|.|.
TGTGCCAGCAGCCTGAATACTATTTCAGGGAAGAGAGCTTTCTTT
CASSLNTISGKRAFF
>TRBV11-2|TRBJ1-5|.|.
TGTGCCAGCAGTACCCCGGGGAGCAATCAGCCCCAGCATTTT
CASSTPGSNQPQHF
>TRBV6-5|TRBJ2-1|.|.
TGTGCCAGCAGTTATACAGGGCGTGAGCAGTTCTTC
CASSYTGREQFF
>TRBV5-1|TRBJ2-6|.|TRBD2
TGCGCCAGCAGCTCGGGACTGGCAGCGGGAGGGGCCAACGTCCTGACTTTC
CASSSGLAAGGANVLTF
>TRBV7-9|TRBJ1-2|.|TRBD1
TGTGCCAGCAGCTTAGCCCAGGGGGGCGGCTACACCTTC
CASSLAQGGGYTF
>TRBV4-2|TRBJ2-1|.|TRBD2
TGTGCCAGCAGCCAAGCGGGGGGTTACAATGAGCAGTTCTTC
CASSQAGGYNEQFF
>TRBV10-2|TRBJ1-1|.|TRBD1
TGCGCCAGCACTTATACAGGGGGAACTGAAGCTTTCTTT
CASTYTGGTEAFF
>TRBV14|TRBJ1-4|.|.
TGTGCCAGCAGCCAAGTTCCGGGGACAACTAATGAAAAACTGTTTTTT
CASSQVPGTTNEKLFF
>TRBV6-6|TRBJ2-7|.|.
TGTGCCAGCAGTCGAAGCCCGCCGTCCTACGAGCAGTACTTC
CASSRSPPSYEQYF
>TRBV7-8|TRBJ1-3|.|.
TGTGCCAGCAGCTCTCCGGTCTCTGGAAACACCATATATTTT
CASSSPVSGNTIYF
>TRBV19|TRBJ2-1|.|TRBD2
TGTGCCAGTAGTGCACTAGCGGGGAGAAACAATGAGCAGTTCTTC
CASSALAGRNNEQFF
>TRBV29-1|TRBJ1-1|once|.
TGCAGCGTTGTGGAGGGTGGTTACACTGAAGCTTTCTTT
CSVVEGGYTEAFF
>TRBV19|TRBJ2-3|.|TRBD2
TGTGCCAGTAGTACCGGGTTTCTAGCGGGGGTCACAGATACGCAGTATTTT
CASSTGFLAGVTDTQYF
>TRBV28|TRBJ2-1|.|.
TGTGCCAGCACCGCCGGGACTGTTTACAATGAGCAGTTCTTC
CASTAGTVYNEQFF
>TRBV6-1|TRBJ2-1|once|.
TGTGCCAGCAGTGGCCGGGACTTGGCCTACAATGAGCAGTTCTTC
CASSGRDLAYNEQFF
>TRBV11-2|TRBJ2-1|.|TRBD1
TGTGCCAGCAGCCTTAAGCGGACAGGGTTCAATGAGCAGTTCTTC
CASSLKRTGFNEQFF
>TRBV14|TRBJ2-1|.|.
TGTGCCAGCAGCCTCAGACAGAACAATGAGCAGTTCTTC
CASSLRQNNEQFF
>TRBV5-1|TRBJ2-6|.|TRBD1
TGCGCCAGCAGCCCTTCTTGGGGACAGGGGGCTGGTGGGGCCAACGTCCTGACTTTC
CASSPSWGQGAGGANVLTF
>TRBV7-2|TRBJ2-3|.|.
TGTGCCAGCAGCTTAACAAGACAAACGGATACGCAGTATTTT
CASSLTRQTDTQYF
>TRBV7-8|TRBJ2-5|few|.
TGTGCCAGCAGCTTTAACTCGGTAGTCCTAGAGACCCAGTACTTC
CASSFNSVVLETQYF
>TRBV4-1|TRBJ2-1|few|TRBD2
TGCGCCAGCAGGTTGATGACTAGCCTTCCTGGTGAGCAGTTCTTC
CASRLMTSLPGEQFF
>TRBV2|TRBJ2-1|.|.
TGTGCCAGCAGTGAGTTAGCGACTGGACGACTCGGCGGGGAGCAGTTCTTC
CASSELATGRLGGEQFF
>TRBV10-2|TRBJ1-2|.|.
TGCGCCAGCAGTGAGTCATACCGGGTCTATGGCTACACCTTC
CASSESYRVYGYTF
>TRBV25-1|TRBJ2-7|.|TRBD2
TGTGCCAGCCGGGGGGGTAGCGGGAGCTCCTACGAGCAGTACTTC
CASRGGSGSSYEQYF
>TRBV5-6|TRBJ1-5|few|.
TGTGCCAGCAGCCCCACAGGGAATCAGCCCCAGCATTTT
CASSPTGNQPQHF
>TRBV6-5|TRBJ1-1|.|.
TGTGCCAGCAGTTACTCGATCTCGGTCATGAACACTGAAGCTTTCTTT
CASSYSISVMNTEAFF
>TRBV19|TRBJ1-4|once|TRBD1
TGTGCCAGTAGTAAACAGGGGGTGACTAATGAAAAACTGTTTTTT
CASSKQGVTNEKLFF
>TRBV27|TRBJ2-3|.|.
TGTGCCAGCAGTTTAAAGGTCCCTCGGGCAGATACGCAGTATTTT
CASSLKVPRADTQYF
>TRBV5-1|TRBJ1-4|.|TRBD1
TGCGCCAGCAGCTTGACATCCGGGACAGGGAATGAAAAACTGTTTTTT
CASSLTSGTGNEKLFF
>TRBV7-9|TRBJ2-3|.|TRBD1
TGTGCCAGCAGCGCCATGACAGGGCCCGCAGTAGATACGCAGTATTTT
CASSAMTGPAVDTQYF
>TRBV19|TRBJ1-1|few|.
TGTGCCAGTAGTATGGGGGGGGTGAACACTGAAGCTTTCTTT
CASSMGGVNTEAFF
>TRBV10-2|TRBJ1-5|.|.
TGCGCCAGCAGCCAGAGCAGGGATTACAATCAGCCCCAGCATTTT
CASSQSRDYNQPQHF